This T cell receptor beta chain originates from a study of CXCR3-negative and CXCR3-positive naive CD8 T cells. Study conclusions and caveats: Researchers reported similar TRBV-TRBJ usage in naive CXCR3-negative and CXCR3-positive cells, though memory differed.

5' RACE with UMI labels generated the TRB cDNA libraries. TCRdb re-analyzed the 5' RACE reads; it lists each CDR3 protein once, without DNA. The record lists around 40,000 distinct CDR3 sequences, of which the ten most abundant hold about 14%. Sorts that each held 280,000 or so cells were run in triplicate for every CD8+ T cell subset. CDR3 size: 14 residues. CDR1 is LGHNA, CDR2 YSLEER, per germline. For this clonotype: Antigen specificity is unknown.

The chain joins TRBV4-3 to TRBJ1-6. Sequencing used memory CD8+ T cells from blood. This sequence was found in a human donor in good health. Some clones in this sample may be carry-over from other donors' samples. The CDR3 sequence is CASSQTGRVAPLHF.